The rows below give T cell receptor beta chains drawn from one sample of a study of cytomegalovirus exposure and HLA in healthy donors. This table comes from immunoSEQ multiplex PCR, and its TCRdb copy is limited to in-frame clones, with some not included. This table has 150,000 to 200,000 clones, 70% to 90% appearing once. Material: PBMCs. These receptors were taken from a woman between 50 and 59 years old in good health and CMV-seronegative. Both conserved end residues are part of each CDR3. A D gene is named only where the DNA matches it firmly.

D: TRBD2; V: TRBV19; CDR3: CASNPRAGVETQYF
D: TRBD2; V: TRBV4-3; CDR3: CASSQDLSGKWFF
D: TRBD1; V: TRBV28; CDR3: CASSSGQGEVEQFF
D: NA; V: TRBV6-1; CDR3: CASRKDSDYGYTF
D: NA; V: TRBV19; CDR3: CASSMPTRVETQYF
D: NA; V: TRBV4-3; CDR3: CASSQGQLNTEAFF
D: TRBD2; V: TRBV7-2; CDR3: CASSSSGRSGELFF
D: TRBD1; V: TRBV28; CDR3: CASRGTGENTEAFF
D: TRBD2; V: TRBV9; CDR3: CASSAGGLAASTDTQYF
D: TRBD1; V: TRBV6-5; CDR3: CASSSSTGVPYEQYF
D: NA; V: TRBV27; CDR3: CASSFGGGYEQYF
D: TRBD1; V: TRBV30; CDR3: CAWSRDSTEKLFF
D: TRBD1; V: TRBV29-1; CDR3: CSAHAPRTGSYNEQFF
D: NA; V: TRBV28; CDR3: CASGTDSGAGNTIYF
D: NA; V: TRBV7-8; CDR3: CASSPTRGQETQYF
D: NA; V: TRBV5-1; CDR3: CASSLALRQYNEQFF
D: TRBD1; V: TRBV6-5; CDR3: CASRPLQGSSYEQYF
D: NA; V: TRBV5-1; CDR3: CASSRVSSTDTQYF
D: NA; V: TRBV5-6; CDR3: CASSSNMDEKLFF
D: TRBD1; V: TRBV5-1; CDR3: CASSPRTGSLYEQYF
D: NA; V: TRBV18; CDR3: CASSPGGSGEAFF
D: TRBD2; V: TRBV6-5; CDR3: CASRAKTSGSYEQYF